This entry concerns a single TCR beta chain. Its target is not known. The sample originates from a study of cytomegalovirus exposure and HLA in healthy donors. Overall study context: Membership in the Caucasian-associated ancestry cluster was found for about four fifths of 300 to 400 genotyped donors. Findings and limits, study-wide: Reportedly, fewer N-insertions than the approximately 690-donor mean appeared in an Asian-associated ancestry cluster in a later analysis. The analysis excluded some indistinguishable V segments, including TRBV6-2 and TRBV6-3. Roughly uniform depth of sequencing across donors was assumed in presence/absence analyses.

PCR employed 60 Vbeta and 13 Jbeta primers. The table came from immunoSEQ multiplex PCR; TCRdb's copy has only in-frame clones and leaves some out. The sample lists 150,000 or so clones, around 68% seen once, with 2.1% in the top ten. Trimming took off 1 base at V and 4 bases at J, with 11 bases between the two ends. CDR3 length: 15 amino acids. Per the germline V gene, CDR1 is MDHEN and CDR2 is SYDVKM. The genes are TRBV28 and TRBJ1-5; no definite D call. The origin of this receptor is a young man in good health and CMV-seronegative. The sample comprised PBMCs. CDR3 residues: CASSLLSRQNQPQHF. In nucleotides, the CDR3 is TGTGCCAGCAGTTTATTGAGCAGGCAGAATCAGCCCCAGCATTTT. The whole variable domain, filled in from reference TRBV28 and TRBJ1-5, reads DVKVTQSSRYLVKRTGEKVFLECVQDMDHENMFWYRQDPGLGLRLIYFSYDVKMKEKGDIPEGYSVSREKKERFSLILESASTNQTSMYLCASSLLSRQNQPQHFGDGTRLSIL.